The entry below describes one T cell receptor (beta chain). Germline V lookup: CDR1 SGDLS, CDR2 YYNGEE. The CDR3 length is 15 residues. No DNA is given; TCRdb re-called the 5' RACE reads and lists each CDR3 protein once. This repertoire includes 440,000 or so distinct CDR3 sequences. This entry belongs to a study of T cells expressing NK-cell markers. The sequence came from a woman between 18 and 75 years old in good health. Source material: blood T cells: a sorted CD56 or NKG2C T cell subset, CD4+ or CD8+ T cells, or bulk PBMC T cells (not recorded which). The rearrangement links TRBV9 to TRBJ2-1. The CDR3: CASSVVTGSYNEQFF.